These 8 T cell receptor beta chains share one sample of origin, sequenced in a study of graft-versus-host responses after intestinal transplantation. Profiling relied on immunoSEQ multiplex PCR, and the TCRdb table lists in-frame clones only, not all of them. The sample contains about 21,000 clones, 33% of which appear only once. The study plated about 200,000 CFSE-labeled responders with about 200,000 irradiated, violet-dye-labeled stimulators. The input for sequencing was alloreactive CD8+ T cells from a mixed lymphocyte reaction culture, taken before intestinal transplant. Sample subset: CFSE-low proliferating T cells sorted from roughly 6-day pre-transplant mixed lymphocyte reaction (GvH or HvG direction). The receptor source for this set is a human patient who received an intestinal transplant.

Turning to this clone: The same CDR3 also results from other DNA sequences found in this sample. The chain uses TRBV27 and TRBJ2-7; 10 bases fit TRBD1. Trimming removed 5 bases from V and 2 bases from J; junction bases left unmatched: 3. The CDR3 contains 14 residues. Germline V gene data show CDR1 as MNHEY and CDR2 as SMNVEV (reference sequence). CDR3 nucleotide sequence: TGTGCCAGCAGTCCCGGACAGGGGGCCTACGAGCAGTACTTC. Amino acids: CASSPGQGAYEQYF.

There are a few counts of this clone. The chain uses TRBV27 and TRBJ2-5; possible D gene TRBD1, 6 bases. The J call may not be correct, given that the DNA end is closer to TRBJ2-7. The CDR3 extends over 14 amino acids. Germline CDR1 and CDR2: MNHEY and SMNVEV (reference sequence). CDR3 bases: TGTGCCAGCAGTTGGGCAGGGGCCCACTACGAGCAGTACTTC. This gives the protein CASSWAGAHYEQYF.

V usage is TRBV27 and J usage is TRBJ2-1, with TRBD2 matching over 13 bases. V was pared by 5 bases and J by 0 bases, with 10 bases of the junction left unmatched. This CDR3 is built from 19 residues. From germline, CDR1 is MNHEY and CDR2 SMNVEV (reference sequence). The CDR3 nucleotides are TGTGCCAGCAGTCCGCCCTGGGGACTAGCGGGAATCTCCTACAATGAGCAGTTCTTC. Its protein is CASSPPWGLAGISYNEQFF.

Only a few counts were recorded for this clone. The CDR3 region is CASSQVESRANYGYTF. DNA for the CDR3: TGCGCCAGCAGCCAAGTAGAAAGTAGGGCTAACTATGGCTACACCTTC. V and J are TRBV4-3 and TRBJ1-2; D is undetermined. The germline V gene encodes CDR1 LGHNA and CDR2 YSLEER. V was pared by 1 base and J by 0 bases, with 12 bases between. The CDR3 has 16 residues.

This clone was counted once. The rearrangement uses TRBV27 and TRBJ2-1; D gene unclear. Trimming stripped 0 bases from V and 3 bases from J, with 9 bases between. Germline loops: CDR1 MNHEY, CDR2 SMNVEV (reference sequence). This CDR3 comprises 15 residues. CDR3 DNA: TGTGCCAGCAGTTTATCCCGCCAGTACTACAATGAGCAGTTCTTC. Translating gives CASSLSRQYYNEQFF.

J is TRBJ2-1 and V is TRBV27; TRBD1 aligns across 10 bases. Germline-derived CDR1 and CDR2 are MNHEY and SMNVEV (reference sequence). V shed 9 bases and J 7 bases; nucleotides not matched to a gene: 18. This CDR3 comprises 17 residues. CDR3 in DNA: TGTGCCAGTCACCCCTTAACGGGACAGGGGACAAGTAATGAGCAGTTCTTC. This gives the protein CASHPLTGQGTSNEQFF.

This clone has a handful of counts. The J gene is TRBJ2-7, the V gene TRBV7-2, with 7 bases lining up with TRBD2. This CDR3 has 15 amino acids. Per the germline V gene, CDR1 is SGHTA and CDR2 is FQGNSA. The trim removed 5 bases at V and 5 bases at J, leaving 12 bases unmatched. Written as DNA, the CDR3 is TGTGCCAGCAGCCTCTGGGAGGGGTCGGGGGACGAGCAGTACTTC. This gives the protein CASSLWEGSGDEQYF.

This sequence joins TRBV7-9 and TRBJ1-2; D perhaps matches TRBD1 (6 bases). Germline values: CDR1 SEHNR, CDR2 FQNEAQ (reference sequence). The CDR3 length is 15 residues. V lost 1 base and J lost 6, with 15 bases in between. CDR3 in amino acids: CASSLDGGRVDGYTF. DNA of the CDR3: TGTGCCAGCAGCTTAGATGGGGGCAGGGTGGATGGCTACACCTTC.